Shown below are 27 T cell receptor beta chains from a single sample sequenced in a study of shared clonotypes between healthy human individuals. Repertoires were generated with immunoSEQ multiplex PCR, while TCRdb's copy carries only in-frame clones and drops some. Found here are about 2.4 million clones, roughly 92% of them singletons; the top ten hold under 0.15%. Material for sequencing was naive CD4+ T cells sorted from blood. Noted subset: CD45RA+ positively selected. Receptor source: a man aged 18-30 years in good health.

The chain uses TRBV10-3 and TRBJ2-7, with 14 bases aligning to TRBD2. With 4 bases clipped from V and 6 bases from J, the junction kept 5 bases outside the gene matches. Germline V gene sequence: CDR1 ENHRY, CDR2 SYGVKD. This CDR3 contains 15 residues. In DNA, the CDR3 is TGTGCCATCAGTGGGGCCGGGACTAGCGGGAGCGAGCAGTACTTC. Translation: CAISGAGTSGSEQYF.

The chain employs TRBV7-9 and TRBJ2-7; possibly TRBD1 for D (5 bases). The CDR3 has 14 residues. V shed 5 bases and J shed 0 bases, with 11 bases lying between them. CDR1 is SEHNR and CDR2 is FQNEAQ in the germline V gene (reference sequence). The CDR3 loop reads CASSTSTDSYEQYF. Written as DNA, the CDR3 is TGTGCCAGCAGCACCTCGACAGACTCCTACGAGCAGTACTTC.

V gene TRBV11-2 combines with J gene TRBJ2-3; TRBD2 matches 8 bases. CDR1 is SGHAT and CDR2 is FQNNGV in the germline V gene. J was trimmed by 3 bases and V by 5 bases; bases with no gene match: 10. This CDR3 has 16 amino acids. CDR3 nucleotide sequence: TGTGCCAGCAGCGTAATAGCGGGGTCGGGTACAGATACGCAGTATTTT. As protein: CASSVIAGSGTDTQYF.

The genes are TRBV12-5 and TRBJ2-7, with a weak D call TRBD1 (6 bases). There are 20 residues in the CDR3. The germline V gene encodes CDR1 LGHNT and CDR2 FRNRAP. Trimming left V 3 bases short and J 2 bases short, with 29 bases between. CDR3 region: CASGLAPILTGTSRTYEQYF. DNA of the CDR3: TGTGCTAGTGGTTTAGCCCCTATTTTGACAGGTACCTCCCGAACCTACGAGCAGTACTTC.

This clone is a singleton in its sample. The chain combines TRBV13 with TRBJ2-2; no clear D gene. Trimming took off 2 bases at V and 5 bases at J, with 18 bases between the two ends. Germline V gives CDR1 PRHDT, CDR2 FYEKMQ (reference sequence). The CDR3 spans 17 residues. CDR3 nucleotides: TGTGCCAGCAGCTTAAGTACGTGGGGTAACCCGACCGGGGAGCTGTTTTTT. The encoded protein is CASSLSTWGNPTGELFF. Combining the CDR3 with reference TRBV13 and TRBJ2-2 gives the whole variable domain AAGVIQSPRHLIKEKRETATLKCYPIPRHDTVYWYQQGPGQDPQFLISFYEKMQSDKGSIPDRFSAQQFSDYHSELNMSSLELGDSALYFCASSLSTWGNPTGELFFGEGSRLTVL.

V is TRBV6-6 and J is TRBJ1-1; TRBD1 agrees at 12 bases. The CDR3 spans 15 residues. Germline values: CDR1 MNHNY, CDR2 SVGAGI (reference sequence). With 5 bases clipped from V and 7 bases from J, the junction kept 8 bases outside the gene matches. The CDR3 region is CASSQPGQGAFEAFF. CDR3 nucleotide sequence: TGTGCCAGCAGTCAACCGGGACAGGGGGCTTTTGAAGCTTTCTTT.

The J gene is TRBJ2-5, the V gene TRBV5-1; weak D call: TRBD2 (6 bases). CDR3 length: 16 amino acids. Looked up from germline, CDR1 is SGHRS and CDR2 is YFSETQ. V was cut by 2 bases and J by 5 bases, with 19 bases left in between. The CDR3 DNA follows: TGCGCCAGCAGCTTCGCGGGACTTACTTCTGGGGAGACCCAGTACTTC. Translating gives CASSFAGLTSGETQYF.

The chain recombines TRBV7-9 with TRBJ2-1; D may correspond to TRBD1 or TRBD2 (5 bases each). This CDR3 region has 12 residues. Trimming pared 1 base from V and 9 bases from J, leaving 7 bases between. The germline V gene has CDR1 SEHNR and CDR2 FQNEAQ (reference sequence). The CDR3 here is CASSLERGEQFF. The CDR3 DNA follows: TGTGCCAGCAGCTTAGAGAGGGGTGAGCAGTTCTTC.

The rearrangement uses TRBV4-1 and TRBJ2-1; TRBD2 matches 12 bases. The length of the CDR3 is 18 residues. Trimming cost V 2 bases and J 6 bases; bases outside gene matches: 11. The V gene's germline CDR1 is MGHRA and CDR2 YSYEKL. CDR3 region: CASSQPLASGGAGNEQFF. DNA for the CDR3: TGCGCCAGCAGCCAACCTTTGGCTAGCGGGGGGGCTGGCAATGAGCAGTTCTTC.

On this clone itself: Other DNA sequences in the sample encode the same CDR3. CDR3 in DNA: TGTGCCAGCTCACCCGGGGGGGAGACCCAGTACTTC. Translated, it gives CASSPGGETQYF. The rearrangement joins TRBV18 to TRBJ2-5, with 7 bases aligning to TRBD2. V lost 3 bases and J lost 5; bases outside the gene matches: 0. The CDR3 length is 12 residues. The germline V gene encodes CDR1 KGHSH and CDR2 LQKENI.

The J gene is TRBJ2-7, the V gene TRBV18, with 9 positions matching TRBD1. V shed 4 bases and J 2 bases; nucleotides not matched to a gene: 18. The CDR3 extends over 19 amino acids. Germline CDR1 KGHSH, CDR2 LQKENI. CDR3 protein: CASSLTRDRVAPGTYEQYF. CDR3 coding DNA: TGTGCCAGCTCACTTACCCGGGACAGGGTCGCCCCGGGGACCTACGAGCAGTACTTC.

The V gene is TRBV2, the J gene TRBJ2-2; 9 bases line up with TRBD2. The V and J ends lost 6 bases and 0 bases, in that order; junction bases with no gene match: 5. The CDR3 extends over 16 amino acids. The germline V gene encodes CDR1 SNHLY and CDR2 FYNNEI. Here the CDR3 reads CASSGIAGANTGELFF. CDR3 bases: TGTGCCAGCAGCGGTATAGCGGGAGCGAACACCGGGGAGCTGTTTTTT.

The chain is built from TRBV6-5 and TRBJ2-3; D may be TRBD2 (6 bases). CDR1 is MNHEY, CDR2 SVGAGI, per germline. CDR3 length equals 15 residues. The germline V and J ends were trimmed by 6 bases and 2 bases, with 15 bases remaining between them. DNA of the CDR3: TGTGCCAGCAGCTACGGTGGGGAGGACACAGATACGCAGTATTTT. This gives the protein CASSYGGEDTDTQYF.

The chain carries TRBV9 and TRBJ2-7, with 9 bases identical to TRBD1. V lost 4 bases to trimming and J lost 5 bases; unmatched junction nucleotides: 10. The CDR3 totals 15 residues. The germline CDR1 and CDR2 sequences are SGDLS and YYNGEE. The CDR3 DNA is TGTGCCAGCAGCCCACAGACAGGGGGTGTAGACGAGCAGTACTTC. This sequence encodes CASSPQTGGVDEQYF.

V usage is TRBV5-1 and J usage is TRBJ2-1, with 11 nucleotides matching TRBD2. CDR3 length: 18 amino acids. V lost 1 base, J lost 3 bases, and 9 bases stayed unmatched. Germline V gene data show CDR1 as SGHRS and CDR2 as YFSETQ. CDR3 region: CASSLTTSGMSFYNEQFF. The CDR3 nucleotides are TGCGCCAGCAGCTTGACGACTAGCGGGATGTCGTTCTACAATGAGCAGTTCTTC.

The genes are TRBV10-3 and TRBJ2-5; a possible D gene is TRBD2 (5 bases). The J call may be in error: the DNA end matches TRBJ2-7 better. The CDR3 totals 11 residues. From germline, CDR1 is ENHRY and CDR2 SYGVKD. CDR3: CATEGGREQYF. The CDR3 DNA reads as TGTGCCACCGAGGGTGGCCGCGAGCAGTACTTC.

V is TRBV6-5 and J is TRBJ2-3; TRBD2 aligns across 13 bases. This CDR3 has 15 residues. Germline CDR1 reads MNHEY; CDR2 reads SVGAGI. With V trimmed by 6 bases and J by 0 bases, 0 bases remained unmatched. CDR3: CASRTSGGSTDTQYF. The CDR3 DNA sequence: TGTGCCAGCAGGACTAGCGGGGGGAGCACAGATACGCAGTATTTT.

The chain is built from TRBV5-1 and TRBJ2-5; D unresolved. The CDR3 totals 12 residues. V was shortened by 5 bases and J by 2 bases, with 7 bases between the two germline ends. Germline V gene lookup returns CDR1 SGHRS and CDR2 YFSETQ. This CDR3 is CASRESQETQYF. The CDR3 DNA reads TGCGCCAGCAGAGAGTCACAAGAGACCCAGTACTTC.

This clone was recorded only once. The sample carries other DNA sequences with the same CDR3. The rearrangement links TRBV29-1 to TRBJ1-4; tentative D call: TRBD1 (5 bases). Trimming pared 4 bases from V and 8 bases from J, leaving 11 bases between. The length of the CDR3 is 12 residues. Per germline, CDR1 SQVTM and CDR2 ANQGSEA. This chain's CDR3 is CSVGQGQEKLFF. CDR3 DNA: TGCAGCGTTGGGCAGGGTCAAGAAAAACTGTTTTTT. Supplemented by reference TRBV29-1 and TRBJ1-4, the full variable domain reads SAVISQKPSRDICQRGTSLTIQCQVDSQVTMMFWYRQQPGQSLTLIATANQGSEATYESGFVIDKFPISRPNLTFSTLTVSNMSPEDSSIYLCSVGQGQEKLFFGSGTQLSVL.

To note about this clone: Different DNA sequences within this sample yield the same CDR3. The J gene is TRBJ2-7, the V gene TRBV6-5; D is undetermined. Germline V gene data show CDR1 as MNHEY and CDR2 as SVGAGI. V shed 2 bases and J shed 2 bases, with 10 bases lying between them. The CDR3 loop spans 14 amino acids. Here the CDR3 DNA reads TGTGCCAGCAGTTACGGCGCCGGGCCCTACGAGCAGTACTTC. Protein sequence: CASSYGAGPYEQYF.

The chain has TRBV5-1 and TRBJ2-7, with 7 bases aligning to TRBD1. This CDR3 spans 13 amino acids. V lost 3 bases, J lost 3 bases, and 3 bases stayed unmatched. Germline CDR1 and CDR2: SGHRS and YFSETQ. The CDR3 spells CASSSWDSYEQYF. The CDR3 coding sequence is TGCGCCAGCAGCTCCTGGGACAGCTACGAGCAGTACTTC.

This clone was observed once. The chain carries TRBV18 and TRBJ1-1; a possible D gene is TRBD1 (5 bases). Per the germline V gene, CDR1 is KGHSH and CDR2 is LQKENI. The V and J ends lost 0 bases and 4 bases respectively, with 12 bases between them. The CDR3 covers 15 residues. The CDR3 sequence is CASSPPGRESTEAFF. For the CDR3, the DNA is TGTGCCAGCTCACCACCGGGCAGGGAAAGCACTGAAGCTTTCTTT.

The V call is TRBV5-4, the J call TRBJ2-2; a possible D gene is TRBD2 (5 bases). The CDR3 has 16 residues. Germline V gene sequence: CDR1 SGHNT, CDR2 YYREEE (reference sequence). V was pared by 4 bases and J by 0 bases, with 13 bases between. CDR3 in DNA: TGTGCCAGCAGCCCTGGTCGGGGAGCGAACACCGGGGAGCTGTTTTTT. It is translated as CASSPGRGANTGELFF.

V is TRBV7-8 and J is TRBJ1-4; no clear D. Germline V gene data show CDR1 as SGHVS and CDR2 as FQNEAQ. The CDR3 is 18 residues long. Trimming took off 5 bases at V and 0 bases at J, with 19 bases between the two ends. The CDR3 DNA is TGTGCCAGCAGCCTCCGGGCCGGTACCATCGCAACTAATGAAAAACTGTTTTTT. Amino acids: CASSLRAGTIATNEKLFF.

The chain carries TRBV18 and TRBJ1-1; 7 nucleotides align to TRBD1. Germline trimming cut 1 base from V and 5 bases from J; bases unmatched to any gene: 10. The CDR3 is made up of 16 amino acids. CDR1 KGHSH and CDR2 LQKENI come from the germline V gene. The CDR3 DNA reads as TGTGCCAGCTCACCACGGACATCTCCAGGGGGGACTGAAGCTTTCTTT. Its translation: CASSPRTSPGGTEAFF.

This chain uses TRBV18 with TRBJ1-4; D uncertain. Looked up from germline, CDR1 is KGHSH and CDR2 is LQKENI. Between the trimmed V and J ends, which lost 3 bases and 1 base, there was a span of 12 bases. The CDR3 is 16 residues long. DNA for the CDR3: TGTGCCAGCTCACCCCCACAGCTACTAACTAATGAAAAACTGTTTTTT. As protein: CASSPPQLLTNEKLFF. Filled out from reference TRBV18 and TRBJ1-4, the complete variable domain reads NAGVMQNPRHLVRRRGQEARLRCSPMKGHSHVYWYRQLPEEGLKFMVYLQKENIIDESGMPKERFSAEFPKEGPSILRIQQVVRGDSAAYFCASSPPQLLTNEKLFFGSGTQLSVL.

The CDR3 DNA follows: TGTGCCAGCAGCTCGACACCTACCATCCAAGAGACCCAGTACTTC. Translated: CASSSTPTIQETQYF. The chain employs TRBV7-9 and TRBJ2-5; D not resolved. The ends were cut back, 4 bases at V and 1 base at J, with 13 bases in the middle. The CDR3 loop spans 15 amino acids. CDR1 is SEHNR, CDR2 FQNEAQ, per germline (reference sequence).